This TCR beta chain was identified in a study of T cell repertoires in cytomegalovirus infection. Study as a whole: Carrying CMV and the relevant HLA type showed in public TCR beta signatures.

Via MiXCR, TCRdb re-called the reads, giving one row per CDR3 protein. The sample shows about 770,000 distinct CDR3 sequences, 25% to 30% of them seen only once. CDR3 length equals 13 residues. V was clipped by 9 bases and J by 5 bases, with 15 bases between them. Germline CDR1 and CDR2: SGHKS and YYEKEE (reference sequence). Study-wide points: Summed public TCR beta family frequency identified CMV carriers bearing the relevant HLA. Within the response measured ex vivo, HLA-C-restricted CMV-specific TCR beta clonotypes were dominant.

In the case of this clonotype: Its antigen is unidentified.

This rearrangement joins TRBV5-5 to TRBJ2-1; D remains ambiguous. The sequence was obtained from a human donor in good health (CMV status not recorded). Some clones in this sample may be carry-over from other donors' samples. Sequencing was performed on cultured CD8+ T cells from PBMCs, taken from culture after CMV antigen stimulation. The CDR3 DNA is TGTGCCAACTCGTCTCTGGAAGACAATGAGCAGTTCTTC. Its protein product is CANSSLEDNEQFF.